Reported below is one TCR beta chain. The sample originates from a study of PD-L1 blockade in urothelial cancer. Study information: Starting at some point between 2014 and 2015, patients were given atezolizumab (1,200 mg intravenously every 3 weeks).

Patients' cancers were locally advanced or metastatic urothelial carcinomas. TCRdb's copy holds only in-frame clones and misses some; the assay was immunoSEQ multiplex PCR. This table holds 38,000 or so clones, more than 70% found once. This specimen consisted of PBMCs, obtained around atezolizumab (anti-PD-L1) treatment. The TCR was taken from a man aged 60-69 years with urothelial cancer.

This CDR3 is CASSPGTDYGYTF. CDR3 nucleotides: TGTGCCAGCAGCCCCGGGACAGACTATGGCTACACCTTC. V and J are TRBV7-2 and TRBJ1-2; TRBD1 matches 7 bases. Germline CDR1 is SGHTA and CDR2 is FQGNSA. The CDR3 is 13 residues long. The trim removed 5 bases at V and 3 bases at J, leaving 3 bases unmatched.